This T cell receptor (beta chain) was retrieved from a study of T cell changes during pregnancy in multiple sclerosis. Germline V CDR1 and CDR2: MGHRA, YSYEKL. The germline V and J ends were trimmed by 4 bases and 0 bases, with 10 bases remaining between them. The CDR3 covers 15 residues. Profiling relied on immunoSEQ multiplex PCR, and the TCRdb table lists in-frame clones only, not all of them. The sample lists tens of thousands of clones; 94% were seen once. The TCR comes from a female donor with multiple sclerosis, enrolled in a pregnancy study. Sequencing used peripheral blood, obtained in the third trimester of pregnancy. This sequence joins TRBV4-1 and TRBJ1-3, with D tentatively TRBD1 (5 bases). The CDR3 loop is CASSPQGLSGNTIYF. The CDR3 DNA sequence: TGCGCCAGCAGCCCGCAGGGACTCTCTGGAAACACCATATATTTT.